The text below deals with one T cell receptor beta chain. Its target is not known. This entry comes from a study of long-term antiretroviral therapy in people with HIV. Treatment locations for all participants with HIV were in the United States. Broader study findings: Gathering of blood took place between 2004 and 2017, possibly under older ART regimens.

With survey level as its setting, the immunoSEQ assay was v3.0. Clones were sequenced by immunoSEQ multiplex PCR, and TCRdb holds only the in-frame ones, with some missing. Found here are about 20,000 clones, approximately 90% of them singletons; the top ten hold over 7.5%. The source of this sequence is a woman aged 25 to 39 with HIV. Sequenced material: unsorted PBMCs, taken roughly 4.2 years before starting antiretroviral therapy.

The CDR3 DNA reads as TGTGCCAGCAGCGATTGGGGGCCTTACAATCAGCCCCAGCATTTT. It yields the protein CASSDWGPYNQPQHF. The chain is built from TRBV9 and TRBJ1-5; weak D call: TRBD1 (6 bases). The V end lost 3 bases, the J end lost 3 bases, and 13 bases lay between the germline ends. Germline CDR1 SGDLS, CDR2 YYNGEE. The CDR3 sequence is 15 residues long.